The sample holds a few counts of the clone carrying this T cell receptor beta chain. Antigen: not known. The sample originates from a study of T cell repertoires in cytomegalovirus infection. In TCRdb, the reads were re-called with MiXCR into one record per CDR3 protein. Found here are more than 150,000 distinct CDR3 sequences, roughly 17% of them singletons; the top ten hold 15% to 20%. Study results and caveats: Dominating the ex vivo response were TCR beta clonotypes that were CMV-specific and HLA-C-restricted. Carriers of CMV plus the relevant HLA were identified by cumulative public TCR beta family frequency.

The sequencing sample was made of CD8+ T cells from PBMCs. The TCR comes from a human donor in good health (CMV status not recorded). Some clones in this sample may be carry-over from other donors' samples.

DNA for the CDR3: TGTGCCAGCAGTTTAGAGGGGAGGGCCTACAATGAGCAGTTCTTC. Its translation is CASSLEGRAYNEQFF. V is TRBV28 and J is TRBJ2-1; the match to TRBD2 covers 7 bases. Losses at the gene ends were 2 bases for V and 2 bases for J; bases not matched to a gene: 3. The CDR3 is made up of 15 amino acids. CDR1 MDHEN and CDR2 SYDVKM come from the germline V gene.